This T cell receptor beta chain was recorded in a study of blood T cell repertoires in COVID-19. At the level of the study: Acute-phase and convalescent COVID-19 samples originated in the United States, Italy and Spain. Sample material is recorded as cDNA or gDNA derived from T cells, B-cell-depleted T cells, or PBMCs.

Authors' data handling: Amplifying reference gene primers gave estimates of nucleated cell counts. Clones were read by immunoSEQ multiplex PCR, and TCRdb kept only the in-frame ones, dropping some. V and J calls and clone size are as listed in that table; D and trimming were resolved from the DNA. The sample includes about 220,000 clones, about four fifths of them seen just once. Trimming shortened V by 1 base and J by 4 bases, and 10 bases separated the two germline ends. Per germline, CDR1 MNHNS and CDR2 SASEGT. The CDR3 length is 15 residues. This clonotype was sampled from a woman older than 75 with acute or convalescent COVID-19. The genes are TRBV6-1 and TRBJ2-2; D is undetermined. Sequences were obtained from peripheral blood. The CDR3 region is CASSEVAGTTGELFF. The CDR3 DNA sequence: TGTGCCAGCAGTGAAGTTGCAGGTACCACCGGGGAGCTGTTTTTT.